This T cell receptor (beta chain) was observed in a study of beta chain features in type 1 diabetes. Germline CDR1 and CDR2: SQVTM and ANQGSEA. Trimming removed 3 bases from V and 0 bases from J; junction bases left unmatched: 5. The CDR3 length is 17 residues. Study findings and constraints: The analysis here could not establish whether HLA type shapes TCRB rearrangement. Moderate yet significant TCRB CDR3 shortening was seen in Type 1 diabetes patients in all four CD4+ subsets.

This clone showed up just a few times. Its matching antigen is unknown. The entirety of the isolated RNA underwent reverse transcription, so expressed TCRB transcripts were sequenced. Using immunoSEQ multiplex PCR, the repertoire was profiled, and TCRdb retains in-frame clones only, with some absent. Here the sample spans nearly 700,000 clones, around an eighth being singletons. The sequence was obtained from a man aged 18 to 29 with type 1 diabetes. The chain is built from TRBV29-1 and TRBJ2-6; 10 positions match TRBD1. The sample consisted of naive CD4+ T cells from blood. For the CDR3, the DNA is TGCAGCGTTGAGACCGGACAGGGGGTCTCTGGGGCCAACGTCCTGACTTTC. Encoded protein: CSVETGQGVSGANVLTF.